This TCR beta chain comes out of a study of siplizumab effects on memory and regulatory T cells. Germline loops: CDR1 SGHDT, CDR2 YYEEEE. The CDR3 length is 15 residues. The V gene lost 4 bases and the J gene lost 4 bases, with 15 bases spanning the gap. Points from the study as a whole: Treg origin accounted for an average of roughly 65% of mappable alloreactive CD4+ clones with siplizumab and about 27% in controls. There was no confirmation of the suppressive function of proliferating Tregs from siplizumab cultures.

In regard to this clone: Antigen unknown.

Sequencing was performed with immunoSEQ multiplex PCR; in TCRdb, only in-frame clones are kept and a portion is missing. The sample has 85,000 or so clones; roughly 94% are singletons. This chain connects TRBV5-6 to TRBJ1-5; tentative D call: TRBD1 (6 bases). Sequenced sample: CD8+ T cells sorted from blood. The clonotype originates from a human donor in good health. CDR3 DNA sequence: TGTGCCAGCAGCCCCGGTTGGACAGAGAATCAGCCCCAGCATTTT. It yields the protein CASSPGWTENQPQHF.